The entry below describes one T cell receptor (beta chain). What antigen it recognizes has not been identified. No base quality values were provided; no much bigger clone lies one nucleotide off. The library was obtained by the immunoSEQ multiplex PCR assay. A mixture of 60 forward primers for TCR Vbeta segments and 13 reverse primers for TCR Jbeta segments was used in the multiplex PCR. The CDR3 region of rearranged TCR beta genes was amplified from genomic DNA by a multiplex PCR assay. The Illumina HiSeq System was used to sequence the amplified TCR beta libraries as 87-base-pair reads. The published analysis was carried out like this. In a later analysis, 80 million or so unique TCR beta chains were counted across the roughly 610 repertoires, and around 11 million of these chains were shared by at least two donors. Raw reads were error-corrected and collapsed into unique sequences with a nearest-neighbor algorithm that merged closely related sequences to remove PCR and sequencing errors. V, D and J gene segments were assigned by aligning CDR3 sequences to IMGT reference sequences. For a sequence to be retained, a match of at least six nucleotides was required to both a V gene segment and a J gene segment. A rearrangement was called productive if the CDR3 had no stop codons and remained in frame with V and J, and every other rearrangement was called non-productive. Following IMGT convention, CDR3 was defined as the stretch from the second conserved V-encoded cysteine up to the conserved J-encoded phenylalanine. Sequences without an unambiguous match to a single V gene segment were excluded from the earlier analysis of 587 of the donors. In an earlier analysis of more than 500 of the donors, a V segment was called functional when productive rearrangements were above 56.7%, and segregating when the standard deviation between donors exceeded 5%. A statistical classification framework was built to diagnose cytomegalovirus status from the catalog of TCR beta chain sequences. A later analysis assigned V and J genes by comparing TCR nucleotide sequences with IMGT/GENE-DB human TR gene sequences. The TCRdist pipeline was used in a later analysis to assign CDR3 sequences and most-parsimonious VDJ recombination scenarios. In a later analysis, each TCR beta chain was defined by its CDR3 amino acid sequence together with its V-gene family, and reads lacking a unique V-gene family were excluded. As a way to deal with suspected cross-contamination and a sequencing artifact, a later analysis dropped more than 500 nucleotide sequences that were highly shared and had low generation probability. In a later analysis, a clonal expansion index was calculated for each public chain from normalized within-repertoire ranks of inferred template counts. A later analysis computed generation probabilities with a VDJ recombination model fitted to out-of-frame rearrangements, and checked the results against IGoR. A later analysis scored TCR-TCR, TCR-HLA and TCR-CMV co-occurrence with hypergeometric tests, applying a repertoire-size bias correction to TCR pairs. False discovery rates were estimated in a later analysis by permuting HLA or CMV assignments 20 times. In a later analysis, co-occurring TCRs were grouped using DBSCAN, and TCRdist sequence similarity was added for clustering within HLA-allele-positive subsets. Co-occurrence clustering excluded repertoires with fewer than 30,000 or more than 120,000 public chains, plus five with anomalous nucleotide sharing. TCRdb took over this immuneACCESS table, retaining in-frame rearrangements with V and J assigned. Such tables are incomplete; in checked studies, under half of the missing clones stem from an unresolved V gene, and the remainder is unexplained. The V and J calls and the clone size are those of that table, but D and trimming were determined from the DNA. This sample has about 130,000 clones in its table, and around three quarters of those were observed once. Of the sample, roughly 2.7% falls within the top ten clones.

The cohort was made up of roughly 670 healthy bone marrow donors. At the time of sampling, every cohort member was nominally healthy, though immune exposures that went unrecorded were likely present. The donor was CMV seropositive and belonged to the group of 250 to 300 seropositive cohort members. A peripheral blood sample was collected from each donor, and TCR beta sequencing was performed on peripheral blood mononuclear cells. Genomic DNA was extracted from the blood cell samples with the Qiagen DNeasy Blood Extraction Kit. These data are taken from a study of cytomegalovirus exposure and HLA in healthy donors (dated by TCRdb to the late 2010s). Study-level background: An earlier analysis of some 600 of the donors reported about 260 Gb of sequence data and 95 million to 140 million unique TCR beta sequences obtained from roughly 180 million T cells. The aim of the study was to test whether cataloging public T cell receptors could identify signatures of past pathogen exposure. The study profiled the T cell repertoires of fewer than 850 subjects by immunosequencing and related them to cytomegalovirus serostatus. In addition to the first cohort of 500 to 850 subjects, a separate validation cohort of 120 different subjects was used. Several DR-DQ haplotypes were handled as single units for association and clustering because linkage in the cohort was strong. An earlier analysis of approximately 640 of the donors applied high-throughput TCR beta sequencing to assess whether each TCR beta V gene segment acted as functional or pseudogenic. The number of typed donors differed by locus: about 620-640 for A, B, C, DRB1 and DQB1; 500 to 550 for DQA1; over 600 for DPA1; and roughly 450 for DPB1. An early release covering about 600 HLA-typed donors comprised 300 to 350 gigabases of sequencing data and around 85 million unique TCR sequences. Alongside the repertoire data, information on donor age, sex, ethnicity and CMV serostatus was compiled. A later analysis re-analyzed previously published TCR beta repertoires from 666 donors and added high-resolution HLA genotyping to study TCR occurrence patterns. High-throughput TCR immunosequencing, statistical association of individual TCRs with disease status, and machine learning were combined to predict cytomegalovirus infection status. Across approximately 400 genotyped donors of the cohort, an average of about 240,000 unique TCR beta nucleotide sequences per donor were sequenced, and roughly 20% of those sequences were non-productive. Of the 300 to 450 genotyped donors, 65% to 90% were placed in the genetic ancestry cluster associated with self-reported Caucasian donors. Class I and class II HLA loci were covered by the typing at four-digit resolution. Rather than drawing on any new phenotypic data, the later analysis identified candidate immune exposures from TCR beta sequences and the way those sequences occurred across donors. A later genetic analysis used genome-wide SNP genotypes for about three fifths of the 666 donors, treating that subset as a discovery cohort. Every discovery cohort repertoire had been produced on one sequencing platform.

What the work shows at the level of the full study, not this receptor alone: Because counts were too low, seventeen rarely observed V segments, including chromosome 9 orphons, were left out of the earlier analysis of approximately 580 of the donors. A further reported finding was that TCR beta sequences accurately predicted the HLA-A and HLA-B alleles for most subjects in the first cohort. Because HLA typing was unavailable for some donors at each locus, only the typed subset was used in association tests. A cluster of highly shared sequence variants was judged likely to be a technical artifact of the sequencing pipeline. The presence/absence analyses assumed that sequencing depth was roughly uniform across donors, and that assumption may not be true. An association between a missense DCLRE1C variant and V-gene and J-gene trimming of TCR beta chains was found in a later genetic analysis and replicated in an independent cohort. According to a later analysis, TCR association rates differed among HLA loci, with DRB1 alleles showing the most associated TCRs and HLA-C alleles showing the fewest. When HLA alleles, especially DR and DQ, strongly co-occurred, attributing TCR associations to individual alleles was difficult. The study gave a list of about 150 TCR beta chains associated with cytomegalovirus. Three of the identified cytomegalovirus-associated TCR beta chains were confirmed in vitro to be specific for cytomegalovirus antigens. While some public TCRs were present in many individuals, most TCR sequences turned up only very rarely across donors. A later analysis found that most CMV-associated TCR beta chains appeared HLA-restricted, with HLA associations seemingly driven largely by CMV exposure. Cytomegalovirus status was reported to be diagnosed by the classifier with high specificity and sensitivity in both the original and validation cohorts. Correlated functional status among segregating V segments might be attributable to linkage disequilibrium, but an unknown experimental factor could not be ruled out. Several of the top co-occurrence clusters appeared to be linked to parvovirus B19, influenza, CMV and Epstein-Barr virus, according to a later analysis. A later analysis found that HLA-associated TCR beta chains were more clonally expanded and had lower generation probabilities than equally common non-associated chains. According to a later genetic analysis, donors in an Asian-associated ancestry cluster had fewer N-insertions in productive TCRs than the approximately 670-donor mean. Only TCR beta chains were sequenced in this cohort, and the absence of alpha or paired-chain data limited detectable features. A later analysis associated 16,951 TCR beta sequences with specific HLA alleles at a false discovery rate of 0.05. In an earlier analysis of around 600 of the donors, most TCR beta V segments appeared in productive rearrangements about 87% or about 30% of the time, broadly matching IMGT annotations. The authors suggested that the approach could potentially be extended to other disease states and immunological phenotypes. For the cohort, immune exposure information was limited to CMV serostatus.

The sequence was obtained from a woman aged 60-75 years in good health and CMV-seropositive. Sequenced material: PBMCs.

The base sequence is TGTGCCAGCAGCAACAGGGGGCGTATCGCGGACAATGAGCAGTTCTTC. This yields the protein CASSNRGRIADNEQFF. Here the chain combines TRBV5-4 and TRBJ2-1; 9 middle bases align to TRBD1. According to the germline V gene (reference sequence), CDR1 reads SGHNT and CDR2 reads YYREEE. Including the terminal cysteine and phenylalanine, the CDR3 comprises 16 residues. Solely the CDR3 DNA is kept, with 48 bases framed from the first base. Germline trimming amounts to 4 bases on V and 5 bases on J, with 10 as the count of junction bases outside the gene matches.